The next 31 T cell receptor beta chains were all read from a single sample in a study of T cell responses to AZD1222 COVID-19 vaccine (dated by TCRdb to the early 2020s). The library was produced with the immunoSEQ multiplex PCR assay. TCRdb provides this immuneACCESS table in a form limited to in-frame rearrangements. Some clones are lacking; in checked studies, under half of them reflect an unresolved V gene, and why the rest are absent is not known. The sample yields about 55,000 clones; roughly 83% were counted once. The ten largest clones capture 25% to 30% of the sample. The label giving this sample's time point can be read as: baseline before first vaccination. The specimen was peripheral blood, collected on day 0 of AZD1222 vaccination. These receptor sequences come from an adult in good health.

A single count supports this clone. CDR3 DNA: TGTGCCGGGCCCTTCTCCAACTATGGCTACACCTTC. Translated, it gives CAGPFSNYGYTF. The gene calls are TRBV30 and TRBJ1-2; D call uncertain. The V gene's germline CDR1 is GTSNPN and CDR2 SVGIG (reference sequence). The CDR3 sequence is 12 residues long. Trimming took off 8 bases at V and 2 bases at J, with 12 bases between the two ends.

This chain's CDR3 is CASSILGRVNQPQHF. In nucleotides, the CDR3 is TGTGCCAGTAGTATTTTGGGACGAGTCAATCAGCCCCAGCATTTT. The rearrangement joins TRBV19 to TRBJ1-5; TRBD1 is a possible D gene (5 bases). V was pared by 3 bases and J by 3 bases, with 12 bases between. This CDR3 spans 15 amino acids. The V gene's germline CDR1 is LNHDA and CDR2 SQIVND (reference sequence).

The V call is TRBV5-6, the J call TRBJ2-3; D is uncertain. There are 12 residues in the CDR3. Germline CDR1 reads SGHDT; CDR2 reads YYEEEE. The V gene lost 5 bases and the J gene lost 5 bases, with 9 bases spanning the gap. CDR3 sequence reads: CASRWMEDTQYF. The CDR3, as DNA: TGTGCCAGCAGATGGATGGAAGATACGCAGTATTTT.

The rearrangement joins TRBV6-5 to TRBJ1-1, with unresolved D. Trimming cost V 3 bases and J 3 bases, with 11 bases left between them. CDR1 is MNHEY and CDR2 is SVGAGI in the germline V gene. CDR3 length: 14 residues. The CDR3 DNA is TGTGCCAGCAGTTATGGTAGGATTTACACTGAAGCTTTCTTT. Amino acid sequence: CASSYGRIYTEAFF.

V is TRBV3-1 (or the pseudogene TRBV3-2) and J is TRBJ2-3, with D maybe TRBD1 (6 bases). There are 15 residues in the CDR3. Germline CDR1 is LGHDT and CDR2 is YNNKEL (reference sequence). The V end lost 3 bases, the J end lost 5 bases, and 15 bases lay between the germline ends. The DNA for the CDR3 is TGTGCCAGCAGCCAGCGGACAGATATCTTAGATACGCAGTATTTT. This encodes CASSQRTDILDTQYF.

The chain is built from TRBV7-2 and TRBJ1-2, with D unresolved. Germline-derived CDR1 and CDR2 are SGHTA and FQGNSA. Trimming left V 2 bases short and J 4 bases short, with 11 bases between. The CDR3 loop spans 14 amino acids. The DNA of the CDR3 is TGTGCCAGCAGCTTAAGTCGGCTGAGCTATGGCTACACCTTC. The encoded protein is CASSLSRLSYGYTF. The full variable domain, its missing parts supplied by reference TRBV7-2 and TRBJ1-2, is GAGVSQSPSNKVTEKGKDVELRCDPISGHTALYWYRQSLGQGLEFLIYFQGNSAPDKSGLPSDRFSAERTGGSVSTLTIQRTQQEDSAVYLCASSLSRLSYGYTFGSGTRLTVV.

This clone was seen more than once but under ten times. The chain uses TRBV5-1 and TRBJ1-1, with D possibly matching TRBD1 (5 bases). V was shortened by 4 bases and J by 11 bases, with 15 bases between the two germline ends. The CDR3 is 12 residues long. The germline gives CDR1 SGHRS, CDR2 YFSETQ. The CDR3 bases are TGCGCCAGCAGCCGTACAACAGGCCCGGCTTTCTTT. This sequence encodes CASSRTTGPAFF. The full variable domain, completed using reference TRBV5-1 and TRBJ1-1, is KAGVTQTPRYLIKTRGQQVTLSCSPISGHRSVSWYQQTPGQGLQFLFEYFSETQRNKGNFPGRFSGRQFSNSRSEMNVSTLELGDSALYLCASSRTTGPAFFGQGTRLTVV.

The V call is TRBV2, the J call TRBJ2-1; D uncertain. Germline CDR1 SNHLY, CDR2 FYNNEI. The CDR3 length is 14 residues. V was pared by 5 bases and J by 3 bases, with 11 bases between. In nucleotides, the CDR3 is TGTGCCAGCAGTAGGATAGGAATCTACAATGAGCAGTTCTTC. Residues: CASSRIGIYNEQFF.

The chain joins TRBV7-6 to TRBJ2-1, with 9 positions matching TRBD2. The CDR3 has 18 amino acids. Germline V CDR1 and CDR2: SGHVS, FNYEAQ. The V segment lost 2 bases and the J segment 5 bases; nucleotides outside the gene matches: 13. Here the CDR3 DNA reads TGTGCCAGCAGCTTAAAACCGAATAGCGGGAGTAGCGACAATGAGCAGTTCTTC. Its translation: CASSLKPNSGSSDNEQFF.

V usage is TRBV7-2 and J usage is TRBJ2-4, with 7 nucleotides matching TRBD2. Germline V gene lookup returns CDR1 SGHTA and CDR2 FQGNSA. The CDR3 runs 17 residues. V lost 5 bases to trimming and J lost 8 bases; unmatched junction nucleotides: 18. The CDR3 sequence: CASSLPTGSGIGHIQYF. The CDR3 DNA follows: TGTGCCAGCAGCCTACCCACTGGAAGCGGGATAGGGCACATTCAGTACTTC.

The rearrangement uses TRBV5-8 and TRBJ1-2; D might be TRBD1 (5 bases). From germline, CDR1 is SGHTS and CDR2 YDEGEE. V lost 0 bases and J 4 bases, leaving 13 bases between the germline ends. The CDR3 contains 15 residues. The CDR3 is CASSLEAGISYGYTF. The DNA of the CDR3 is TGTGCCAGCAGCTTGGAGGCAGGGATAAGCTATGGCTACACCTTC.

V and J are TRBV7-8 and TRBJ2-2; tentative D call: TRBD1 (6 bases). Germline V gene lookup returns CDR1 SGHVS and CDR2 FQNEAQ. The CDR3 length is 15 residues. V lost 5 bases and J lost 4, with 14 bases in between. The DNA of the CDR3 is TGTGCCAGCAGCGTCTCAACAGGGCCCACCGGGGAGCTGTTTTTT. This encodes CASSVSTGPTGELFF. The variable domain in full, with the rest retrieved from reference TRBV7-8 and TRBJ2-2, is GAGVSQSPRYKVAKRGQDVALRCDPISGHVSLFWYQQALGQGPEFLTYFQNEAQLDKSGLPSDRFFAERPEGSVSTLKIQRTQQEDSAVYLCASSVSTGPTGELFFGEGSRLTVL.

The chain joins TRBV24-1 to TRBJ1-2, with 9 bases fitting TRBD1. Trimming removed 3 bases from V and 3 bases from J; junction bases left unmatched: 1. The CDR3 is 14 residues long. Germline-derived CDR1 and CDR2 are KGHDR and SFDVKD. In nucleotides, the CDR3 is TGTGCCACCAGTGATCGACAGGGGGACTATGGCTACACCTTC. This codes for CATSDRQGDYGYTF.

V and J are TRBV7-9 and TRBJ2-7, with 8 positions matching TRBD2. The germline V gene has CDR1 SEHNR and CDR2 FQNEAQ (reference sequence). J lost 5 bases, V lost 5 bases, and 14 bases had no gene match. This CDR3 has 16 amino acids. The chain's CDR3 is CASSVAFGGAGHEQYF. The CDR3 DNA follows: TGTGCCAGCAGCGTCGCTTTCGGGGGGGCGGGCCACGAGCAGTACTTC.

J is TRBJ1-1 and V is TRBV28; 11 bases are a match to TRBD1. The V and J ends lost 7 bases and 7 bases, in that order; junction bases with no gene match: 8. Germline CDR1 is MDHEN and CDR2 is SYDVKM. This CDR3 is built from 14 residues. The DNA of the CDR3 is TGTGCCAGCATTTTTCGGGACAGGGGGGTTGAAGCTTTCTTT. It codes for CASIFRDRGVEAFF. The full variable domain, rest sourced from reference TRBV28 and TRBJ1-1, is DVKVTQSSRYLVKRTGEKVFLECVQDMDHENMFWYRQDPGLGLRLIYFSYDVKMKEKGDIPEGYSVSREKKERFSLILESASTNQTSMYLCASIFRDRGVEAFFGQGTRLTVV.

The chain employs TRBV12-5 and TRBJ1-1; 8 positions agree with TRBD1. V trimming: 6 bases; J trimming: 5 bases; junction bases outside the gene matches: 5. The CDR3 consists of 13 residues. Germline V gene lookup returns CDR1 LGHNT and CDR2 FRNRAP. DNA of the CDR3: TGTGCTAGTGGGCCGACAGGGGAGACTGAAGCTTTCTTT. As protein: CASGPTGETEAFF.

This clone was seen a single time. V gene TRBV5-8 combines with J gene TRBJ1-1; D perhaps matches TRBD1 (5 bases). V lost 1 base and J lost 14, with 21 bases in between. The V gene's germline CDR1 is SGHTS and CDR2 YDEGEE. The CDR3 totals 14 residues. The CDR3 loop reads CASSLWAGTDLDFF. The CDR3 coding sequence is TGTGCCAGCAGCTTGTGGGCAGGGACGGACCTGGACTTCTTT.

This chain joins TRBV6-5 and TRBJ1-6; TRBD1 might be the D (5 bases). The germline V and J ends were trimmed by 8 bases and 7 bases, with 12 bases remaining between them. The CDR3 loop spans 13 amino acids. CDR1 MNHEY and CDR2 SVGAGI come from the germline V gene. DNA of the CDR3: TGTGCCAGCGGGCAGGGCAGAAATTCACCCCTCCACTTT. Translating gives CASGQGRNSPLHF.

The chain uses TRBV3-1 (or the pseudogene TRBV3-2) and TRBJ2-2; D might be TRBD2 (6 bases). Per germline, CDR1 LGHDT and CDR2 YNNKEL (reference sequence). This CDR3 has 16 amino acids. Deletions cut 1 base from V and 1 base from J, with 10 bases between. The CDR3 sequence is CASSQVPSVNTGELFF. The DNA for the CDR3 is TGTGCCAGCAGCCAAGTTCCTAGCGTGAACACCGGGGAGCTGTTTTTT.

This clone was detected once. The chain couples TRBV27 to TRBJ1-1; no reliable D call. Trimming removed 3 bases at V and 1 base at J, with 9 bases between. The CDR3 is 14 residues long. CDR1 is MNHEY, CDR2 SMNVEV, per germline (reference sequence). This CDR3 reads CASSLVGSNTEAFF. The CDR3 DNA reads TGTGCCAGCAGTTTGGTAGGATCGAACACTGAAGCTTTCTTT.

This clone was found once. The chain combines TRBV2 with TRBJ2-5; the D call may be TRBD1 or TRBD2 (6 bases each). CDR3 length: 13 residues. The germline V gene encodes CDR1 SNHLY and CDR2 FYNNEI. With 6 bases removed from V and 5 bases from J, the gap between germline ends came to 13 bases. The CDR3 here is CASRGGRGETQYF. DNA of the CDR3: TGTGCCAGCAGAGGGGGGCGCGGGGAGACCCAGTACTTC.

The J gene is TRBJ2-7, the V gene TRBV5-1, with 10 bases lining up with TRBD2. CDR1 SGHRS and CDR2 YFSETQ come from the germline V gene. Unmatched junction bases numbered 7, after V lost 3 bases and J lost 4 bases. The CDR3 loop spans 15 amino acids. Here the CDR3 reads CASSWSSGSLYEQYF. The CDR3 region has the DNA TGCGCCAGCAGCTGGTCTAGCGGGAGTTTGTACGAGCAGTACTTC.

The V and J genes are TRBV3-1 (or the pseudogene TRBV3-2) and TRBJ1-1; no definite D call. V lost 1 base to trimming and J lost 0 bases, with 9 bases between them. Germline CDR1 is LGHDT and CDR2 is YNNKEL (reference sequence). The CDR3 runs 15 residues. CDR3 region: CASSQGVVMNTEAFF. CDR3 in DNA: TGTGCCAGCAGCCAAGGGGTGGTGATGAACACTGAAGCTTTCTTT.

There are a few counts of this clone. The CDR3 spells CASSLSQRGGTDTQYF. CDR3 bases: TGTGCCAGCAGTTTATCACAGCGGGGAGGCACAGATACGCAGTATTTT. J is TRBJ2-3 and V is TRBV27; TRBD2 aligns across 7 bases. This CDR3 comprises 16 residues. The J segment lost 1 base and the V segment lost 0 bases, leaving 4 bases of the junction unmatched. Germline V gene data show CDR1 as MNHEY and CDR2 as SMNVEV (reference sequence).

The V gene is TRBV18, the J gene TRBJ2-7; D is ambiguous. The CDR3 runs to 13 residues. Trimming shortened V by 2 bases and J by 3 bases, and 8 bases separated the two germline ends. CDR1 is KGHSH and CDR2 is LQKENI in the germline V gene. CDR3 residues: CASSPGANYEQYF. CDR3 nucleotide sequence: TGTGCCAGCTCACCAGGAGCAAACTACGAGCAGTACTTC.

The rearrangement joins TRBV11-3 to TRBJ2-7; a weak D match, TRBD1 (5 bases). Trimming took 4 bases from V and 2 from J, leaving 15 bases between them. The CDR3 consists of 15 residues. CDR1 SGHNT and CDR2 YENEEA come from the germline V gene. CDR3 DNA sequence: TGTGCCAGCAGCTCTAGGAGCCGACAGACCTACGAGCAGTACTTC. Encoded protein: CASSSRSRQTYEQYF.

The rearrangement uses TRBV5-8 and TRBJ2-1; 8 bases match TRBD1. J gave up 4 bases and V 6 bases, and 9 bases lay outside the gene matches. Germline assignment: CDR1 SGHTS and CDR2 YDEGEE. The CDR3 sequence is 15 residues long. The CDR3 region is CASTRTGRSYNEQFF. The CDR3 DNA follows: TGTGCCAGCACCCGGACAGGGAGGTCATACAATGAGCAGTTCTTC.

The chain combines TRBV4-2 with TRBJ2-1, with 11 bases that match TRBD2. CDR3 length equals 16 residues. Germline-derived CDR1 and CDR2 are LGHNA and YNFKEQ. The V and J ends lost 3 bases and 8 bases, in that order; junction bases with no gene match: 9. CDR3 nucleotide sequence: TGTGCCAGCAGCCATCTTAGCGGGAGGGGTAGGGATGAGCAGTTCTTC. Residues: CASSHLSGRGRDEQFF.

This clone is a singleton in its sample. The V gene is TRBV7-2, the J gene TRBJ1-2; no clear D. CDR1 and CDR2 (germline): SGHTA, FQGNSA. This CDR3 is 14 amino acids long. The V end was cut by 0 bases, the J end by 5 bases, with 10 bases between. DNA for the CDR3: TGTGCCAGCAGCTTAGCGGCAGGAAATTATGGCTACACCTTC. Its translation: CASSLAAGNYGYTF.

The chain couples TRBV7-6 to TRBJ2-1, with D tentatively TRBD2 (6 bases). The germline gives CDR1 SGHVS, CDR2 FNYEAQ. Trimming pared 4 bases from V and 5 bases from J, leaving 15 bases between. This CDR3 has 15 residues. CDR3 sequence: CASSSFGGPNNEQFF. As DNA, the CDR3 is TGTGCCAGCAGCTCTTTCGGAGGGCCCAACAATGAGCAGTTCTTC.

This clone occurred once. This rearrangement joins TRBV5-4 to TRBJ1-5; tentatively, D is TRBD1 (5 bases). The CDR3 totals 15 residues. V shed 0 bases and J shed 0 bases, with 7 bases lying between them. CDR1 SGHNT and CDR2 YYREEE come from the germline V gene (reference sequence). CDR3 in amino acids: CASSLGGDSNQPQHF. The CDR3 DNA is TGTGCCAGCAGCTTGGGGGGGGATAGCAATCAGCCCCAGCATTTT.